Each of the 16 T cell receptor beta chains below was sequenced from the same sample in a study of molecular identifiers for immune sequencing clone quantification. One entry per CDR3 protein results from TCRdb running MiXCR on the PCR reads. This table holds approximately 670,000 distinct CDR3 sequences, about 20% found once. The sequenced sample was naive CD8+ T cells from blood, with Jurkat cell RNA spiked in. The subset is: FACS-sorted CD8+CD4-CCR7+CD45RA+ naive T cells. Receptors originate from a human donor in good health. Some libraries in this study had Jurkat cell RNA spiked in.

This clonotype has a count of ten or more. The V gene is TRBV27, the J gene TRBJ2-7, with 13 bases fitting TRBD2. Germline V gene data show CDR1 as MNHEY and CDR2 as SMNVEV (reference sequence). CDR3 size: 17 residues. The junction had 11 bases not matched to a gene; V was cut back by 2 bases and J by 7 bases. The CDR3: CASSLLGTSGVQREQYF. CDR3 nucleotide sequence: TGTGCCAGCAGTTTACTGGGGACTAGCGGGGTACAAAGGGAGCAGTACTTC.

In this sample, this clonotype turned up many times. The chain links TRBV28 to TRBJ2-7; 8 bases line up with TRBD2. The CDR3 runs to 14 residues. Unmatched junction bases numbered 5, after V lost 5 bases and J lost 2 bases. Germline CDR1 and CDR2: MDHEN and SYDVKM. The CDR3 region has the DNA TGTGCCAGCAGTCCCAGCGGGAGCCCCTACGAGCAGTACTTC. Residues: CASSPSGSPYEQYF.

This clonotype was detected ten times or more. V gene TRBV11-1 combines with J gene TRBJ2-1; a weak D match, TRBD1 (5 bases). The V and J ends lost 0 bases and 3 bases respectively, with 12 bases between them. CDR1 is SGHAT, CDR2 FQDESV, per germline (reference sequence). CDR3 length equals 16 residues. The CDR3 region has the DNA TGTGCCAGCAGCTTAGCGGGGTTGGGGCTCTACAATGAGCAGTTCTTC. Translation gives CASSLAGLGLYNEQFF.

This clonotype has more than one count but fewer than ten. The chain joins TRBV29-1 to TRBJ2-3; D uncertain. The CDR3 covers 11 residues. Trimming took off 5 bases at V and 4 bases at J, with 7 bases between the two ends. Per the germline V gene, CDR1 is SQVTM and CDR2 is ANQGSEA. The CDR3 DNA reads TGCAGCGTTCCACTACCAGATACGCAGTATTTT. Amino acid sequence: CSVPLPDTQYF.

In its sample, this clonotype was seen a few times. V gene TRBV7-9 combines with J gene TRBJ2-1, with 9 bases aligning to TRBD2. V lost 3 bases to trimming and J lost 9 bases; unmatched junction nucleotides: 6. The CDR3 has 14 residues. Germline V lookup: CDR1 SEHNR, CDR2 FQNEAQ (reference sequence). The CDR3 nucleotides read TGTGCCAGCAGCTTGGCGGGAGGGCCTGTTGAGCAGTTCTTC. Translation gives CASSLAGGPVEQFF.

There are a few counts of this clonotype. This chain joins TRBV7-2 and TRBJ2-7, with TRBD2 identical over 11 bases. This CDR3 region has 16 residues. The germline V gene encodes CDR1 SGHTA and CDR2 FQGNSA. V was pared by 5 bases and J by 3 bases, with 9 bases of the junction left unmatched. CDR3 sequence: CASSPRRLAGNYEQYF. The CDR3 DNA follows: TGTGCCAGCAGCCCCCGACGACTAGCGGGGAACTACGAGCAGTACTTC.

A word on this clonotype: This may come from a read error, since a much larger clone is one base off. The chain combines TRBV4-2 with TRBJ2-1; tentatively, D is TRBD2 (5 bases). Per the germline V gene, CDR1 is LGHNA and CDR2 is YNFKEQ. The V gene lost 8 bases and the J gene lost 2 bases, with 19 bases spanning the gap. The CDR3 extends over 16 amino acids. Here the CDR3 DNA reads TGTGCCAGCGGTTTAGACCCAGCGGCGACCTACAATGAGCAGTTCTTC. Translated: CASGLDPAATYNEQFF.

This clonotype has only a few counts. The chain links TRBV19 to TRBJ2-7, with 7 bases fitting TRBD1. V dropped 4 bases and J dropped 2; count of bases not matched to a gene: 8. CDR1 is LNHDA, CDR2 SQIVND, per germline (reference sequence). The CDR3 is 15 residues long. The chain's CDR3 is CASSTYPTGAYEQYF. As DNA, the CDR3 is TGTGCCAGTAGTACATACCCTACAGGGGCCTACGAGCAGTACTTC. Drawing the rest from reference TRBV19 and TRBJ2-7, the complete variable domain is DGGITQSPKYLFRKEGQNVTLSCEQNLNHDAMYWYRQDPGQGLRLIYYSQIVNDFQKGDIAEGYSVSREKKESFPLTVTSAQKNPTAFYLCASSTYPTGAYEQYFGPGTRLTVT.

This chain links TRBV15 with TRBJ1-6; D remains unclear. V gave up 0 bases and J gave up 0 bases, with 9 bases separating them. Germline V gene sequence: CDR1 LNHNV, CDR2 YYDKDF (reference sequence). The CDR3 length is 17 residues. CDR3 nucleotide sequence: TGTGCCACCAGCAGAGATCTGGGGAGCTCCTATAATTCACCCCTCCACTTT. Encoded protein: CATSRDLGSSYNSPLHF. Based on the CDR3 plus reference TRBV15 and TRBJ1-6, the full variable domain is DAMVIQNPRYQVTQFGKPVTLSCSQTLNHNVMYWYQQKSSQAPKLLFHYYDKDFNNEADTPDNFQSRRPNTSFCFLDIRSPGLGDTAMYLCATSRDLGSSYNSPLHFGNGTRLTVT.

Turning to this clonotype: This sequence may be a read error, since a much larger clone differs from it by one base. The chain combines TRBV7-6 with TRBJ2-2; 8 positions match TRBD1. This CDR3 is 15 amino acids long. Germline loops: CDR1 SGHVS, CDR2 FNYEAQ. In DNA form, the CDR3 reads TGTACCAGCAGTTGGGACAGGCGAAGGACCGGGGAGCTGTTTTTT. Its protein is CTSSWDRRRTGELFF.

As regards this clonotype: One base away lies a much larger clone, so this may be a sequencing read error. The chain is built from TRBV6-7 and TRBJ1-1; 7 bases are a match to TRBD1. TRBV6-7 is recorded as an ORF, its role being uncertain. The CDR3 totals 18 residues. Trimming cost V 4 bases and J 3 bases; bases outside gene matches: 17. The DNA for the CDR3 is TGTGCCAGCAGTTTACCCCGGGGACAGAGGCTTCGGGACACTGAAGCTTTCTTT. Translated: CASSLPRGQRLRDTEAFF.

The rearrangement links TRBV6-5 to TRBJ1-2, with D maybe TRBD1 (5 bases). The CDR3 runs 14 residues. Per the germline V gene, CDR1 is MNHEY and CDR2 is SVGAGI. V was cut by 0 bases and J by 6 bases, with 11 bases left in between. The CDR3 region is CASSYSITGDGYTF. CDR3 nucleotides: TGTGCCAGCAGTTACTCGATAACAGGAGATGGCTACACCTTC.

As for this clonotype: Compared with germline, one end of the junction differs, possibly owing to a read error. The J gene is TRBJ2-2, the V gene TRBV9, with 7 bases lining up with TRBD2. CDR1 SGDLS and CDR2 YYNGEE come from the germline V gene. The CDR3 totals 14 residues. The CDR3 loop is CASMGGNPTGELLF. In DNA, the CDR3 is TGTGCCAGCATGGGAGGGAACCCCACCGGGGAGCTGCTTTTT.

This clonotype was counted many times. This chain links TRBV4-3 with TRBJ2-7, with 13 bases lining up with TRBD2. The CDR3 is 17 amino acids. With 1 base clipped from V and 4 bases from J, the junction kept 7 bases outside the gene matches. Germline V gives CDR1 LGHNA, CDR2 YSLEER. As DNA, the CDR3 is TGCGCCAGCAGCCAAGGTACCCAGGGACTAGCGGGGTACGAGCAGTACTTC. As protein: CASSQGTQGLAGYEQYF.

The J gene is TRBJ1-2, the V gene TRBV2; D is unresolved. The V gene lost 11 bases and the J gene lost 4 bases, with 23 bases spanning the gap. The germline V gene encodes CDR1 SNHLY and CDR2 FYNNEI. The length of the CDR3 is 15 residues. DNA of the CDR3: TGTGCCGGCGGTGAATCCGTTCTTACCACCTATGGCTACACCTTC. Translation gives CAGGESVLTTYGYTF. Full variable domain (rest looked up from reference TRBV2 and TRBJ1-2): EPEVTQTPSHQVTQMGQEVILRCVPISNHLYFYWYRQILGQKVEFLVSFYNNEISEKSEIFDDQFSVERPDGSNFTLKIRSTKLEDSAMYFCAGGESVLTTYGYTFGSGTRLTVV.

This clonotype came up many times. CDR3 loop: CASSLDTGGEEGYEQYF. CDR3 in DNA: TGTGCCAGCAGCTTAGATACGGGGGGCGAAGAAGGTTACGAGCAGTACTTC. The chain has TRBV11-2 and TRBJ2-7; a possible D gene is TRBD2 (7 bases). This CDR3 is 17 amino acids long. Germline CDR1 is SGHAT and CDR2 is FQNNGV. The V end lost 0 bases, the J end lost 4 bases, and 19 bases lay between the germline ends. Looking up the rest from reference TRBV11-2 and TRBJ2-7 gives the full variable domain: EAGVAQSPRYKIIEKRQSVAFWCNPISGHATLYWYQQILGQGPKLLIQFQNNGVVDDSQLPKDRFSAERLKGVDSTLKIQPAKLEDSAVYLCASSLDTGGEEGYEQYFGPGTRLTVT.